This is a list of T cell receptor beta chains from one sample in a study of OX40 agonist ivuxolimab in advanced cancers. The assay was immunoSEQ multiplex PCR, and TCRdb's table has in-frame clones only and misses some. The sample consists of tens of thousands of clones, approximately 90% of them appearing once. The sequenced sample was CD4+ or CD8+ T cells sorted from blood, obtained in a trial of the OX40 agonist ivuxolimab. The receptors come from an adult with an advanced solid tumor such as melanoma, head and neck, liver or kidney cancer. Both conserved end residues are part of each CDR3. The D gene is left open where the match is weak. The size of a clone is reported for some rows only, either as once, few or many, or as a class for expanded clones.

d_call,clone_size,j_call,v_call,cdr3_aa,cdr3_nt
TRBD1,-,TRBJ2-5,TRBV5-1,CASRTGAQGSQETQYF,TGCGCCAGCAGGACAGGGGCCCAGGGGAGCCAAGAGACCCAGTACTTC
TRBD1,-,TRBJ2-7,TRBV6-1,CASSETGGLDEQYF,TGTGCCAGCAGTGAAACAGGGGGCTTAGACGAGCAGTACTTC
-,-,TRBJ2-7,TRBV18,CASSAPGKFYEQYF,TGTGCCAGCTCAGCACCAGGGAAATTTTACGAGCAGTACTTC
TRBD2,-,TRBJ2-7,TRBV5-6,CASSRAGVKYEQYF,TGTGCCAGCAGTCGGGCGGGAGTTAAGTACGAGCAGTACTTC
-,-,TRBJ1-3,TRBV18,CASSTRQERIGNTIYF,TGTGCCAGCTCAACTAGACAGGAAAGGATTGGAAACACCATATATTTT
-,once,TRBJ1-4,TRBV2,CASSDIFGGEKLFF,TGTGCCAGCAGTGACATATTCGGCGGTGAAAAACTGTTTTTT
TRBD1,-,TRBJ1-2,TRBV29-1,CSVEGQGGGYTF,TGCAGCGTTGAGGGACAGGGGGGTGGCTACACCTTC
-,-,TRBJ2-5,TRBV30,CAWGFGGGTGETQYF,TGTGCCTGGGGGTTCGGGGGCGGGACGGGAGAGACCCAGTACTTC
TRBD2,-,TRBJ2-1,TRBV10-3,CAISGLAGDEQFF,TGTGCCATCAGTGGACTAGCGGGCGATGAGCAGTTCTTC
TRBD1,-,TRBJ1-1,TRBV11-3,CASSKGTENTEAFF,TGTGCCAGCAGCAAAGGGACAGAGAACACTGAAGCTTTCTTT
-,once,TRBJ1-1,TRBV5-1,CASSFGMNTEAFF,TGCGCCAGCAGCTTTGGCATGAACACTGAAGCTTTCTTT
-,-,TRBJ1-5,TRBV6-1,CASSDSSYQPQHF,TGTGCCAGCAGTGACAGCTCATATCAGCCCCAGCATTTT
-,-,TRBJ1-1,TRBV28,CASSLYTVVNTEAFF,TGTGCCAGCAGTTTATATACCGTTGTGAACACTGAAGCTTTCTTT
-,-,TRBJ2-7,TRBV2,CASSEVEAFEQYF,TGTGCCAGCAGTGAAGTGGAAGCTTTCGAGCAGTACTTC
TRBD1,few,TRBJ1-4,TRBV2,CASSESPGQGLFF,TGTGCCAGCAGTGAATCCCCTGGACAGGGTCTGTTTTTT
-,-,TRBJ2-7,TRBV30,CAWSDDGVGQYF,TGTGCCTGGAGTGATGATGGGGTAGGGCAGTACTTC
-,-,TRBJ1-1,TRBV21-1,CASSTPTGCWTEAFF,TGTGCCAGCAGCACTCCGACAGGATGTTGGACTGAAGCTTTCTTT
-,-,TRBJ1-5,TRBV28,CASSPATRGNQPQHF,TGTGCCAGCAGTCCGGCGACAAGGGGAAATCAGCCCCAGCATTTT
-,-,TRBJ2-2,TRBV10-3,CAIQGTLNTGELFF,TGTGCCATCCAAGGGACCCTGAACACCGGGGAGCTGTTTTTT
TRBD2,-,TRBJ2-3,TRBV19,CASSTFSGNTDTQYF,TGTGCCAGTAGTACTTTTAGCGGGAACACAGATACGCAGTATTTT
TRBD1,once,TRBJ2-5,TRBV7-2,CASSVTGGGETQYF,TGTGCCAGCAGTGTCACAGGGGGCGGAGAGACCCAGTACTTC
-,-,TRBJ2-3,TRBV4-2,CASSHSSKGSTDTQYF,TGTGCCAGCAGCCATTCTTCCAAAGGTAGCACAGATACGCAGTATTTT
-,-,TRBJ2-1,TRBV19,CASTLLRGSEQFF,TGTGCCAGTACCCTATTAAGGGGCAGTGAGCAGTTCTTC
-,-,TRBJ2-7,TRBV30,CAWSVPLTEQYF,TGTGCCTGGAGTGTACCCCTTACCGAGCAGTACTTC
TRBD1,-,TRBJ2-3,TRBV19,CASSVQGADTQYF,TGTGCCAGTAGTGTACAGGGGGCAGATACGCAGTATTTT
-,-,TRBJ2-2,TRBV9,CASSTYQGAGELFF,TGTGCCAGCAGCACTTACCAGGGAGCAGGGGAGCTGTTTTTT
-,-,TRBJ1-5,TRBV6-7,CASSLTEMGQPQHF,TGTGCCAGCAGTCTAACCGAGATGGGGCAGCCCCAGCATTTT
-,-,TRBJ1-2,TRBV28,CASSLYADRNYGYTF,TGTGCCAGCAGTTTATATGCAGACAGAAACTATGGCTACACCTTC
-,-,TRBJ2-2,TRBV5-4,CASSLGFGVRRHSGELFF,TGTGCCAGCAGCTTGGGTTTTGGGGTCAGGAGACACTCCGGGGAGCTGTTTTTT
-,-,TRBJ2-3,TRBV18,CASSPLSRDTQYF,TGTGCCAGCTCACCACTCTCGAGAGATACGCAGTATTTT
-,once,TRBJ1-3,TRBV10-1,CASSESGTSGNTIYF,TGCGCCAGCAGTGAATCCGGGACTTCTGGAAACACCATATATTTT
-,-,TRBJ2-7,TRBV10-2,CASRDTAYEQYF,TGCGCCAGCAGGGACACCGCCTACGAGCAGTACTTC
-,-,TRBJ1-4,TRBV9,CASSRTNEKLFF,TGTGCCAGCAGCCGTACTAATGAAAAACTGTTTTTT
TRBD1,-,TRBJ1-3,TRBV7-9,CASSHGTVSGNTIYF,TGTGCCAGCAGCCACGGGACAGTCTCTGGAAACACCATATATTTT
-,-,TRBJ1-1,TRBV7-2,CASSLQAIRGTEAFF,TGTGCCAGCAGCTTACAAGCGATAAGGGGCACTGAAGCTTTCTTT
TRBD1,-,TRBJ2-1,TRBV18,CASSPGTGGSWQFF,TGTGCCAGCTCACCTGGGACAGGGGGGAGTTGGCAGTTCTTC
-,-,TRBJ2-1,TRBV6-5,CASRLTISNEQFF,TGTGCCAGCAGACTAACTATCTCAAATGAGCAGTTCTTC
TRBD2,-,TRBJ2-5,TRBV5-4,CASSLGSSGRKTQYF,TGTGCCAGCAGCTTGGGTTCTAGCGGGAGGAAGACCCAGTACTTC
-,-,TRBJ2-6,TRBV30,CAWSAPVHSGANVLTF,TGTGCCTGGAGTGCCCCTGTCCACTCTGGGGCCAACGTCCTGACTTTC
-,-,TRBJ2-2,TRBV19,CASLGQGIWTGELFF,TGTGCCAGCCTGGGTCAGGGGATTTGGACCGGGGAGCTGTTTTTT
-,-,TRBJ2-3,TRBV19,CASKDQHPGTDTQYF,TGTGCCAGTAAGGACCAACACCCGGGCACAGATACGCAGTATTTT
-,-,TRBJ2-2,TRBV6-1,CASSEYSGVSGELFF,TGTGCCAGCAGTGAATACTCGGGTGTCTCCGGGGAGCTGTTTTTT
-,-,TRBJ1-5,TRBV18,CASSQPGPNQPQHF,TGTGCCAGCTCACAACCGGGGCCTAATCAGCCCCAGCATTTT
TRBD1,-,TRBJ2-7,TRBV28,CASSSNPGQVNFHEQYF,TGTGCCAGCAGCTCGAATCCGGGACAGGTAAATTTCCACGAGCAGTACTTC
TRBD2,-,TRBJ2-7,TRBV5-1,CASSSSGTYEQYF,TGCGCCAGCAGCTCTAGCGGGACCTACGAGCAGTACTTC
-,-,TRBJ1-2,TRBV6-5,CASSPLGGYGYTF,TGTGCCAGCAGTCCCTTAGGGGGCTATGGCTACACCTTC